The rows below give T cell receptor beta chains drawn from one sample of a study of blood T cell repertoires in COVID-19. The method was immunoSEQ multiplex PCR; TCRdb's version includes in-frame clones alone and lacks a portion of them. The data hold 200,000 to 250,000 clones, with around 89% observed a single time. Sequencing was done on a sample of peripheral blood. The receptors shown here come from a man between 65 and 79 years old with acute or convalescent COVID-19. The CDR3 runs from the conserved cysteine through the conserved F or W. A D gene is named only where the DNA matches it firmly. Size is omitted from some rows. Given values are once, few, many or a class for expanded clones.

V gene	D gene	clone size	J gene	CDR3 protein	CDR3 DNA
TRBV30	TRBD1	once	TRBJ1-3	CAWSVLRDSSGNTIYF	TGTGCCTGGAGTGTACTTCGGGACAGCTCTGGAAACACCATATATTTT
TRBV5-1	.	.	TRBJ1-3	CASSLDGDFSGNTIYF	TGCGCCAGCAGCTTGGACGGAGACTTCTCTGGAAACACCATATATTTT
TRBV18	.	.	TRBJ1-2	CASSPRAGDGYTF	TGTGCCAGCTCACCACGGGCGGGAGATGGCTACACCTTC
TRBV7-9	.	.	TRBJ2-7	CASSHTGNYEQYF	TGTGCCAGCAGCCATACAGGGAACTACGAGCAGTACTTC
TRBV11-3	TRBD1	.	TRBJ2-3	CASSTGDRGSDTQYF	TGTGCCAGCAGCACGGGGGACAGGGGTTCAGATACGCAGTATTTT
TRBV29-1	TRBD2	.	TRBJ2-7	CSACTGLREQYF	TGCAGCGCCTGCACGGGACTACGCGAGCAGTACTTC
TRBV5-6	TRBD2	.	TRBJ2-1	CASSPGLAGVSYNEQFF	TGTGCCAGCAGCCCGGGACTAGCGGGAGTATCCTACAATGAGCAGTTCTTC
TRBV3-1/TRBV3-2	.	.	TRBJ1-2	CASSLGRGGGYGYTF	TGTGCCAGCAGCCTGGGGAGGGGTGGTGGCTATGGCTACACCTTC
TRBV2	TRBD1	.	TRBJ2-3	CASTGRTGGTDTQYF	TGTGCCAGCACCGGAAGGACAGGGGGTACAGATACGCAGTATTTT
TRBV28	TRBD2	.	TRBJ2-7	CASSFGGGLYEQYF	TGTGCCAGCAGTTTTGGGGGGGGTTTATACGAGCAGTACTTC
TRBV7-9	.	.	TRBJ2-2	CASMGQGLNTGELFF	TGTGCCAGCATGGGGCAGGGACTGAACACCGGGGAGCTGTTTTTT
TRBV7-7	.	.	TRBJ2-1	CASSFTHNYNEQFF	TGTGCCAGCAGCTTCACCCACAATTACAATGAGCAGTTCTTC
TRBV5-1	TRBD1	.	TRBJ2-7	CASSLSGTGDEQYF	TGCGCCAGCAGCTTGAGCGGGACAGGGGACGAGCAGTACTTC
TRBV19	TRBD1	.	TRBJ1-5	CASSHRGPQHF	TGTGCCAGTAGTCACAGGGGGCCCCAGCATTTT
TRBV11-3	.	.	TRBJ2-3	CASSFPGTDTQYF	TGTGCCAGCAGCTTTCCAGGCACAGATACGCAGTATTTT
TRBV10-3	.	.	TRBJ2-5	CAISESAQETQYF	TGTGCCATCAGTGAGTCGGCACAAGAGACCCAGTACTTC
TRBV5-6	.	.	TRBJ2-7	CASSSLANYEQYF	TGTGCCAGCAGCTCTCTAGCGAACTACGAGCAGTACTTC
TRBV11-2	TRBD2	.	TRBJ2-1	CASSNGGTGTSNLKQFF	TGTGCCAGCAGCAACGGGGGAACCGGGACTAGCAATTTAAAGCAGTTCTTC
TRBV6-1	TRBD1	.	TRBJ1-2	CASSEAMGQGSRSYTF	TGTGCCAGCAGTGAAGCAATGGGACAGGGGAGTAGGAGCTACACCTTC
TRBV5-4	.	.	TRBJ1-1	CASSRGGALNTEAFF	TGTGCCAGCAGTCGAGGGGGGGCTCTGAACACTGAAGCTTTCTTT
TRBV7-2	.	.	TRBJ1-5	CASSPTGQGLPQHF	TGTGCCAGCAGCCCGACAGGCCAAGGTCTGCCCCAGCATTTT
TRBV6-2/TRBV6-3	.	.	TRBJ1-1	CASSYSIGRLHTEAFF	TGTGCCAGCAGTTACTCGATTGGCAGGTTGCACACTGAAGCTTTCTTT
TRBV5-1	.	.	TRBJ2-2	CASSVDGGPGELFF	TGCGCCAGCAGCGTGGACGGGGGGCCCGGGGAGCTGTTTTTT
TRBV7-2	.	.	TRBJ1-5	CASSPGGRFQTQHF	TGTGCCAGCAGCCCGGGTGGCCGATTCCAGACCCAGCATTTT
TRBV5-1	TRBD1	.	TRBJ2-7	CASSWADRDHYEQYF	TGCGCCAGCAGCTGGGCTGACAGGGACCACTACGAGCAGTACTTC
TRBV4-3	.	.	TRBJ2-3	CASSQVTAGQPGTQYF	TGCGCCAGCAGCCAAGTCACAGCGGGACAACCGGGTACGCAGTATTTT
TRBV27	TRBD1	.	TRBJ1-6	CASSSQPQGGNSPLHF	TGTGCCAGCAGTTCACAACCACAGGGGGGTAATTCACCCCTCCACTTT
TRBV6-5	.	.	TRBJ1-6	CASSYGTTGRSPLHF	TGTGCCAGCAGTTACGGAACGACAGGTCGTTCACCCCTCCACTTT
TRBV15	.	.	TRBJ2-1	CATSRDGRKSSYNEQFF	TGTGCCACCAGCAGAGATGGGAGGAAAAGCTCCTACAATGAGCAGTTCTTC
TRBV6-1	.	.	TRBJ1-5	CASSDTYQPQHF	TGTGCCAGCAGTGACACTTATCAGCCCCAGCATTTT
TRBV6-5	TRBD2	.	TRBJ2-5	CASRKSGSVETQYF	TGTGCCAGCAGGAAAAGCGGGAGCGTAGAGACCCAGTACTTC
TRBV4-1	.	.	TRBJ2-7	CASSQASSAYEQYF	TGCGCCAGCAGCCAAGCTTCTAGCGCCTACGAGCAGTACTTC
TRBV9	TRBD2	.	TRBJ2-3	CASSPSGGGGTDTQYF	TGTGCCAGCAGCCCGTCCGGGGGGGGTGGCACAGATACGCAGTATTTT
TRBV7-2	.	.	TRBJ2-1	CASRFSGYNEQFF	TGTGCCTCCCGGTTCAGCGGCTACAATGAGCAGTTCTTC
TRBV19	TRBD2	.	TRBJ2-3	CASRVAGADTQYF	TGTGCCAGTAGGGTAGCGGGAGCAGATACGCAGTATTTT
TRBV15	.	.	TRBJ2-1	CATSRGTTSTPEQFF	TGTGCCACCAGCAGAGGGACTACCAGCACTCCTGAGCAGTTCTTC
TRBV27	.	.	TRBJ2-5	CASSLSGGTQYF	TGTGCCAGCAGTTTATCCGGTGGGACCCAGTACTTC
TRBV5-1	TRBD2	.	TRBJ2-1	CASSPTPLAGGYNEQFF	TGCGCCAGCAGCCCGACTCCCCTAGCGGGAGGGTACAATGAGCAGTTCTTC
TRBV5-1	.	.	TRBJ2-2	CASSFQGPYTGELFF	TGCGCCAGCAGCTTCCAGGGGCCGTACACCGGGGAGCTGTTTTTT
TRBV28	TRBD1	.	TRBJ1-5	CASRSDRRYSNQPQHF	TGTGCCAGCAGGTCGGACAGGCGTTATAGCAATCAGCCCCAGCATTTT
TRBV10-3	.	.	TRBJ1-1	CAISESAGENTEAFF	TGTGCCATCAGTGAGTCCGCAGGGGAGAACACTGAAGCTTTCTTT
TRBV7-2	.	.	TRBJ1-1	CASSLSGNPGTEAFF	TGTGCCAGCAGCTTATCCGGGAATCCAGGCACTGAAGCTTTCTTT
TRBV7-9	TRBD1	.	TRBJ2-1	CASSPGTGGSGSYNEQFF	TGTGCCAGCAGTCCCGGGACAGGGGGCAGCGGCTCCTACAATGAGCAGTTCTTC
TRBV12-3/TRBV12-4	.	once	TRBJ2-7	CASSLYGIEQYF	TGTGCCAGCAGTTTGTACGGGATTGAGCAGTACTTC
TRBV9	TRBD1	.	TRBJ1-6	CASSAGTGNSPLHF	TGTGCCAGCAGCGCCGGGACAGGAAATTCACCCCTCCACTTT
TRBV5-1	.	.	TRBJ2-1	CASSLEGTTRPYNEQFF	TGCGCCAGCAGCTTGGAGGGTACGACTAGACCGTACAATGAGCAGTTCTTC
TRBV14	.	.	TRBJ1-4	CASQPGRTTNLIHEKLFF	TGTGCCAGCCAACCGGGCCGGACTACCAACTTAATTCATGAAAAACTGTTTTTT
TRBV5-6	TRBD1	.	TRBJ1-4	CASSLDRGTGAEKLFF	TGTGCCAGCAGCTTGGACAGGGGAACAGGAGCTGAAAAACTGTTTTTT
TRBV6-2/TRBV6-3	.	.	TRBJ1-5	CASSDRRSQPQHF	TGTGCCAGCAGTGACAGAAGGAGTCAGCCCCAGCATTTT
TRBV3-1/TRBV3-2	.	.	TRBJ2-1	CASSPLANRGINEQFF	TGTGCCAGCAGCCCGTTAGCAAATCGGGGAATCAATGAGCAGTTCTTC
TRBV5-1	TRBD2	.	TRBJ2-5	CASAGDGPGETQYF	TGCGCCAGCGCGGGGGACGGCCCCGGGGAGACCCAGTACTTC
TRBV5-1	.	.	TRBJ2-2	CASSLVGQGGTGELFF	TGCGCCAGCAGCTTGGTCGGGCAGGGGGGCACCGGGGAGCTGTTTTTT